These 10 T cell receptor beta chains were all obtained from the same sample, sequenced in a study of long-term antiretroviral therapy in people with HIV. Running of the v3.0 immunoSEQ assay took place at survey level. Assay used: immunoSEQ multiplex PCR; TCRdb lists only in-frame clones, some missing. The profile covers about 43,000 clones, with around 93% appearing a single time and roughly 2.3% taken by the ten largest. Material: unsorted PBMCs, obtained 9.2 years after starting antiretroviral therapy. The receptors come from a man aged 25-40 years with HIV.

This chain joins TRBV6-5 and TRBJ1-3; D is unresolved. The CDR3 has 13 residues. The V and J ends lost 6 bases and 4 bases respectively, with 10 bases between them. In germline, CDR1 is MNHEY, CDR2 SVGAGI. In nucleotides, the CDR3 is TGTGCCAGCAGAACAAGGCTGGGAAACACCATATATTTT. As protein: CASRTRLGNTIYF.

V usage is TRBV11-3 and J usage is TRBJ1-2, with D maybe TRBD1 (6 bases). The CDR3 contains 13 residues. Deletions cut 5 bases from V and 8 bases from J, with 15 bases between. The germline CDR1 and CDR2 sequences are SGHNT and YENEEA. CDR3 nucleotide sequence: TGTGCCAGCAGCGCGTCCAGGGGAGAGGGCTACACCTTC. It encodes CASSASRGEGYTF.

V gene TRBV2 combines with J gene TRBJ1-5, with TRBD1 as a possible D gene (5 bases). Germline loops: CDR1 SNHLY, CDR2 FYNNEI. The CDR3 is 15 amino acids. The V gene lost 3 bases and the J gene lost 5 bases, with 14 bases spanning the gap. CDR3 sequence reads: CASSERWQGDQPQHF. For the CDR3, the DNA is TGTGCCAGCAGTGAGAGGTGGCAGGGCGATCAGCCCCAGCATTTT.

The chain employs TRBV4-1 and TRBJ1-6, with no clear D. Germline V gene data show CDR1 as MGHRA and CDR2 as YSYEKL. Trimming pared 0 bases from V and 8 bases from J, leaving 23 bases between. This CDR3 has 19 residues. CDR3 region: CASSQDPTEGLLGDSPLHF. DNA for the CDR3: TGCGCCAGCAGCCAAGACCCCACAGAGGGATTGTTGGGTGATTCACCCCTCCACTTT.

J is TRBJ2-5 and V is TRBV4-1; D is unclear. The CDR3 totals 12 residues. Germline CDR1 and CDR2: MGHRA and YSYEKL. V was clipped by 0 bases and J by 5 bases, with 4 bases between them. This CDR3 is CASSQEGETQYF. As DNA, the CDR3 is TGCGCCAGCAGCCAAGAGGGGGAGACCCAGTACTTC.

The chain couples TRBV6-1 to TRBJ1-1, with D perhaps matching TRBD1 (5 bases). Germline CDR1 is MNHNS and CDR2 is SASEGT. The ends were cut back, 6 bases at V and 0 bases at J, with 8 bases in the middle. CDR3 size: 13 residues. The CDR3 nucleotides read TGTGCCAGCAGACAAGGGGTGAACACTGAAGCTTTCTTT. Its protein product is CASRQGVNTEAFF.

The chain joins TRBV4-1 to TRBJ2-5; D remains unclear. The CDR3 is made up of 15 amino acids. V was trimmed by 4 bases and J by 2 bases, leaving 14 bases between them. The germline CDR1 and CDR2 sequences are MGHRA and YSYEKL. CDR3 protein: CASSPNSQVQETQYF. The CDR3 DNA is TGCGCCAGCAGCCCAAATAGCCAGGTTCAAGAGACCCAGTACTTC.

V is TRBV10-3 and J is TRBJ2-5; the D gene is possibly TRBD2 (5 bases). V gave up 2 bases and J gave up 4 bases, with 23 bases separating them. This CDR3 region has 18 residues. Germline loops: CDR1 ENHRY, CDR2 SYGVKD. In DNA form, the CDR3 reads TGTGCCATCAGTGAGCCGGATTTGGAGACCCCCGGAGGAGAGACCCAGTACTTC. Translation: CAISEPDLETPGGETQYF.

V gene TRBV5-4 combines with J gene TRBJ1-2, with D perhaps matching TRBD1 (5 bases). V lost 2 bases and J lost 6, with 11 bases in between. CDR1 and CDR2 (germline): SGHNT, YYREEE (reference sequence). The CDR3 runs 13 residues. This CDR3 reads CASSLWQGDGYTF. The CDR3 DNA follows: TGTGCCAGCAGCTTATGGCAGGGAGATGGCTACACCTTC.

For the CDR3, the DNA is TGTGCCAGCTCACCAACTCCTCAGCACTACGAGCAGTACTTC. It encodes CASSPTPQHYEQYF. The V gene is TRBV18, the J gene TRBJ2-7; the D is unclear. V lost 2 bases and J 3 bases, leaving 11 bases between the germline ends. This CDR3 has 14 amino acids. From germline, CDR1 is KGHSH and CDR2 LQKENI.